The 8 T cell receptor beta chains reported below all come from one sample, sequenced in a study of pediatric ulcerative colitis. One to two pinch biopsies were taken from the rectum during colonoscopy. The method was immunoSEQ multiplex PCR; TCRdb's version includes in-frame clones alone and lacks a portion of them. Of 30,000 to 35,000 clones in the sample, about 81% were seen once. Sequenced input: gut tissue. These receptors were obtained from a boy between 10 and 17 years old with mild ulcerative colitis.

This sequence joins TRBV7-9 and TRBJ1-2, with a weak D call TRBD1 (6 bases). CDR1 and CDR2 from the germline V gene are SEHNR and FQNEAQ (reference sequence). V was trimmed by 1 base and J by 4 bases, leaving 16 bases between them. The CDR3 is made up of 16 amino acids. DNA for the CDR3: TGTGCCAGCAGCTTAGGGGCAGGGGCCGACCCCTATGGCTACACCTTC. Its protein is CASSLGAGADPYGYTF.

This chain connects TRBV30 to TRBJ1-3; no definite D call. CDR1 is GTSNPN, CDR2 SVGIG, per germline (reference sequence). The length of the CDR3 is 14 residues. V lost 7 bases and J 0 bases, leaving 13 bases between the germline ends. CDR3 sequence: CASSQVTSGNTIYF. The CDR3 DNA sequence: TGTGCCTCAAGTCAGGTTACCTCTGGAAACACCATATATTTT.

The chain combines TRBV19 with TRBJ1-5; TRBD1 aligns across 7 bases. Germline CDR1 is LNHDA and CDR2 is SQIVND (reference sequence). V shed 4 bases and J 2 bases; nucleotides not matched to a gene: 8. The CDR3 is 16 amino acids. Here the CDR3 DNA reads TGTGCCAGTAGTAAGGGACAGCCCCTTGGCAATCAGCCCCAGCATTTT. Translated: CASSKGQPLGNQPQHF.

DNA for the CDR3: TGTGCCAGCAGCTTGTATACGGCACTTTTATATGGCTACACCTTC. Translated: CASSLYTALLYGYTF. The rearrangement joins TRBV5-8 to TRBJ1-2; D is unclear. The V gene lost 1 base and the J gene lost 5 bases, with 15 bases spanning the gap. Germline assignment: CDR1 SGHTS and CDR2 YDEGEE. The CDR3 consists of 15 residues.

This chain links TRBV30 with TRBJ2-3, with no clear D. The length of the CDR3 is 11 residues. Trimming left V 3 bases short and J 10 bases short, with 11 bases between. Per germline, CDR1 GTSNPN and CDR2 SVGIG (reference sequence). The CDR3: CAWSHSFSQYF. The CDR3 DNA is TGTGCCTGGAGCCACAGTTTTTCGCAGTATTTT.

The chain has TRBV5-4 and TRBJ1-1; D call uncertain. Trimming removed 3 bases at V and 2 bases at J, with 17 bases between. CDR3 length equals 16 residues. Germline-derived CDR1 and CDR2 are SGHNT and YYREEE (reference sequence). DNA of the CDR3: TGTGCCAGCAGCTCGAACGGGGTTGCTTTCAACACTGAAGCTTTCTTT. Translated, it gives CASSSNGVAFNTEAFF.

This clone was counted only a few times. V usage is TRBV7-9 and J usage is TRBJ1-2, with no clear D. The germline V gene encodes CDR1 SEHNR and CDR2 FQNEAQ (reference sequence). This CDR3 is built from 12 residues. The V and J ends lost 5 bases and 4 bases respectively, with 8 bases between them. The CDR3 nucleotides read TGTGCCAGCAGCCTCCACGCCTATGGCTACACCTTC. Encoded protein: CASSLHAYGYTF.

To note about this clone: Other DNA sequences from this sample encode an identical CDR3 as well. The chain couples TRBV30 to TRBJ2-3; D perhaps matches TRBD2 (6 bases). Germline values: CDR1 GTSNPN, CDR2 SVGIG (reference sequence). Trimming shortened V by 0 bases and J by 1 base, and 11 bases separated the two germline ends. The CDR3 has 15 amino acids. The CDR3 is CAWSVGSGGTDTQYF. The CDR3 coding sequence is TGTGCCTGGAGTGTTGGTAGCGGTGGCACAGATACGCAGTATTTT.